The 21 T cell receptor beta chains below come from one sample, sequenced in a study of T cells in Graves' hyperthyroidism and ophthalmopathy. RNA transcripts gave rise to amplified TCR beta CDR3 regions. The primer set for the first-round RT-PCR of the TCR CDR3 was HTBI. TCRdb ran MiXCR on the multiplex PCR reads and lists one entry per CDR3 protein. Here the sample spans hundreds of thousands of distinct CDR3 sequences, over 12% being singletons. Sequenced sample: blood. The receptors stem from a man aged 50 to 60 with Graves' ophthalmopathy.

This clonotype appeared many times. A junction boundary mismatches the germline segment, possibly from a read error. V gene TRBV4-1 combines with J gene TRBJ2-7; 9 nucleotides match TRBD1. The CDR3 has 14 residues. Germline values: CDR1 MGHRA, CDR2 YSYEKL. CDR3 loop: CASSPRDRAYEQYF. In DNA, the CDR3 is TGTGCCAGCAGCCCGCGGGACAGGGCCTACGAGCAGTACTTC.

Worth noting for this clonotype: This may be a read error: a much more frequent sequence differs by one nucleotide. The rearrangement joins TRBV11-1 to TRBJ2-2, with D tentatively TRBD1 (6 bases). CDR1 is SGHAT, CDR2 FQDESV, per germline (reference sequence). The CDR3 is 15 residues long. This chain's CDR3 is CASSPGQGYSGELSF. The DNA for the CDR3 is TGTGCCAGCAGCCCTGGGCAGGGGTATTCTGGGGAGCTGTCTTTT.

This chain links TRBV7-8 with TRBJ2-7; D is possibly TRBD2 (5 bases). CDR1 and CDR2 (germline): SGHVS, FQNEAQ. The CDR3 consists of 15 residues. The V gene lost 1 base and the J gene lost 3 bases, with 13 bases spanning the gap. The CDR3 nucleotides read TGTGCCAGCAGCTTAGGGGCTAGCCGCCTCTACGAGCAGTACTTC. Protein: CASSLGASRLYEQYF.

This clonotype was picked up a small number of times. A read error may account for a junction end that differs from germline. The chain is built from TRBV6-2 or TRBV6-3 and TRBJ2-1; unclear D gene. Germline V gene data show CDR1 as MNHEY and CDR2 as SVGEGT. CDR3 size: 10 residues. The CDR3 reads CASNYNEQFF. As DNA, the CDR3 is TGTGCCAGCAATTACAATGAGCAGTTCTTC.

This clonotype was observed many times. J is TRBJ2-7 and V is TRBV3-1; 10 bases are a match to TRBD1. CDR1 is LGHDT and CDR2 is YNNKEL in the germline V gene (reference sequence). The CDR3 has 14 amino acids. Losses at the gene ends were 6 bases for V and 3 bases for J; bases not matched to a gene: 5. The CDR3 nucleotides are TGTGCCAGCAGGAAGACAGGGGGCGGCTACGAGCAGTACTTC. It encodes CASRKTGGGYEQYF.

The chain recombines TRBV6-2 or TRBV6-3 with TRBJ2-1, with TRBD2 matching over 8 bases. The ends lost 4 bases at V and 0 bases at J; junction bases unmatched: 11. This CDR3 has 18 amino acids. Germline V CDR1 and CDR2: MNHEY, SVGEGT. CDR3 loop: CASSWKTSDRSSYNEQFF. CDR3 nucleotide sequence: TGTGCCAGCAGTTGGAAGACTAGCGACAGGAGCTCCTACAATGAGCAGTTCTTC.

This clonotype was counted a few times. A read error is possible here, since a much larger clone lies one base away. The chain is built from TRBV3-1 and TRBJ2-7, with 9 bases lining up with TRBD2. Judging by the DNA end, TRBJ2-1 fits better; the J call may be wrong. This CDR3 has 13 residues. Germline lookup yields CDR1 LGHDT and CDR2 YNNKEL (reference sequence). This chain's CDR3 is CAFQTSGSYEQFF. The CDR3 DNA reads as TGTGCCTTCCAGACTAGCGGTTCCTACGAGCAGTTCTTC.

This clonotype came up many times. The V and J genes are TRBV2 and TRBJ2-5; 7 bases map to TRBD1. The CDR3 consists of 15 residues. Trimming took 6 bases from V and 2 from J; bases not matched to a gene: 9. CDR1 SNHLY and CDR2 FYNNEI come from the germline V gene. CDR3 bases: TGTGCCAGCAGCGACAACAGGGGCCCGCAAGAGACCCAGTACTTC. Residues: CASSDNRGPQETQYF.

The chain links TRBV20-1 to TRBJ2-7; D unresolved. Germline V gene data show CDR1 as DFQATT and CDR2 as SNEGSKA (reference sequence). The CDR3 consists of 13 residues. Between the trimmed V and J ends, which lost 0 bases and 9 bases, there was a span of 15 bases. Here the CDR3 DNA reads TGCAGTGCTAGAGAGACCCAACCCCTTCCGCAGTACTTC. Protein: CSARETQPLPQYF.

This clonotype was detected a few times. The chain is built from TRBV4-1 and TRBJ2-5, with D possibly matching TRBD1 (6 bases). Germline CDR1 reads MGHRA; CDR2 reads YSYEKL. Trimming stripped 1 base from V and 2 bases from J, with 11 bases between. This CDR3 is 15 amino acids long. This chain's CDR3 is CASSQVGQIQETQYF. The CDR3 DNA sequence: TGCGCCAGCAGCCAAGTCGGACAGATACAAGAGACCCAGTACTTC.

This clonotype was recorded at least ten times. This chain connects TRBV6-1 to TRBJ2-1; 10 bases fit TRBD2. The CDR3 extends over 16 amino acids. The germline V gene encodes CDR1 MNHNS and CDR2 SASEGT. With 6 bases clipped from V and 6 bases from J, the junction kept 11 bases outside the gene matches. The CDR3 nucleotides are TGTGCCAGCAGGAGGACTAGCGGAGGTCAGGTCAATGAGCAGTTCTTC. Protein: CASRRTSGGQVNEQFF.

In this sample, this clonotype turned up many times. The chain links TRBV12-3 or TRBV12-4 to TRBJ1-1; 7 bases are shared with TRBD1. The V segment lost 5 bases and the J segment 1 base; nucleotides outside the gene matches: 10. This CDR3 has 16 residues. Here the CDR3 reads CASSLNRDRKNTEAFF. The CDR3 DNA is TGTGCCAGCAGTCTCAACCGGGACAGAAAGAACACTGAAGCTTTCTTT.

This clonotype was counted ten times or more. The chain uses TRBV18 and TRBJ1-1; no clear D. Trimming cost V 3 bases and J 3 bases, with 8 bases left between them. CDR1 and CDR2 from the germline V gene are KGHSH and LQKENI. The CDR3 length is 13 residues. For the CDR3, the DNA is TGTGCCAGCTCACCCACACGGCACACTGAAGCTTTCTTT. Its protein product is CASSPTRHTEAFF.

The V gene is TRBV6-1, the J gene TRBJ2-7; D gene uncertain. Germline V gives CDR1 MNHNS, CDR2 SASEGT. Trimming removed 1 base at V and 2 bases at J, with 15 bases between. CDR3 length: 16 amino acids. The CDR3 bases are TGTGCCAGCAGTGAAGACAGAACTATTCCGACCTACGAGCAGTACTTC. Protein: CASSEDRTIPTYEQYF.

In its sample, this clonotype was seen many times. The V call is TRBV20-1, the J call TRBJ2-3, with 14 bases that match TRBD2. The trim removed 5 bases at V and 1 base at J, leaving 5 bases unmatched. The CDR3 runs to 16 residues. Germline lookup yields CDR1 DFQATT and CDR2 SNEGSKA (reference sequence). CDR3 in DNA: TGCAGTGCTTTTGGACTAGCGGGAGGTCGCACAGATACGCAGTATTTT. Translating gives CSAFGLAGGRTDTQYF.

The chain uses TRBV12-5 and TRBJ2-1; 14 bases agree with TRBD2. The germline gives CDR1 LGHNT, CDR2 FRNRAP. The J segment lost 7 bases and the V segment lost 2 bases, leaving 7 bases of the junction unmatched. This CDR3 is 17 amino acids long. CDR3 in amino acids: CASGLTSGTSGRNEQFF. Written as DNA, the CDR3 is TGTGCTAGTGGTTTGACCTCCGGGACTAGCGGGAGAAATGAGCAGTTCTTC.

This clonotype came up many times. The V gene is TRBV5-1, the J gene TRBJ2-7; D might be TRBD2 (6 bases). CDR3 size: 17 residues. The germline CDR1 and CDR2 sequences are SGHRS and YFSETQ. Trimming pared 0 bases from V and 2 bases from J, leaving 18 bases between. The CDR3 region has the DNA TGCGCCAGCAGCTTGGACGGTAGCGGACACCGGGCCTACGAGCAGTACTTC. Protein sequence: CASSLDGSGHRAYEQYF. Variable domain in full (rest from reference TRBV5-1 and TRBJ2-7): KAGVTQTPRYLIKTRGQQVTLSCSPISGHRSVSWYQQTPGQGLQFLFEYFSETQRNKGNFPGRFSGRQFSNSRSEMNVSTLELGDSALYLCASSLDGSGHRAYEQYFGPGTRLTVT.

This clonotype was picked up many times. This rearrangement joins TRBV5-5 to TRBJ2-2, with 7 positions matching TRBD1. Germline V CDR1 and CDR2: SGHKS, YYEKEE (reference sequence). This CDR3 is built from 16 residues. Trimming at V came to 1 base and at J to 0 bases, leaving 3 bases not matched to a gene. The CDR3 sequence: CASSLLDRANTGELFF. The CDR3 region has the DNA TGTGCCAGCAGCTTGCTAGACAGGGCGAACACCGGGGAGCTGTTTTTT.

This clonotype was seen only once. The chain combines TRBV6-1 with TRBJ2-3, with D perhaps TRBD1 or TRBD2 (5 bases each). Germline V gene sequence: CDR1 MNHNS, CDR2 SASEGT. This CDR3 region has 19 residues. V lost 5 bases and J 0 bases, leaving 24 bases between the germline ends. CDR3 sequence: CASSRGNNLRGYSTDTQYF. The CDR3, as DNA: TGTGCCAGCAGTCGGGGCAACAATCTGCGCGGATATAGCACAGATACGCAGTATTTT.

Points on this clonotype: The junction shows a germline mismatch at one end, possibly a read error. The chain employs TRBV7-3 and TRBJ1-6; 7 nucleotides line up with TRBD1. Germline V lookup: CDR1 SGHTA, CDR2 FQGTGA. The CDR3 covers 13 residues. The CDR3: CASGRDSNSPPHF. As DNA, the CDR3 is TGTGCCAGCGGCCGGGACAGTAATTCACCCCCCCACTTT.

This clonotype was seen ten or more times. The rearrangement links TRBV29-1 to TRBJ2-7; D is tentatively TRBD1 or TRBD2 (5 bases each). Trimming pared 1 base from V and 2 bases from J, leaving 15 bases between. The CDR3 spans 15 residues. The germline V gene encodes CDR1 SQVTM and CDR2 ANQGSEA. CDR3 residues: CSVEGSGAAAYEQYF. In nucleotides, the CDR3 is TGCAGCGTTGAAGGGTCCGGGGCGGCGGCCTACGAGCAGTACTTC.